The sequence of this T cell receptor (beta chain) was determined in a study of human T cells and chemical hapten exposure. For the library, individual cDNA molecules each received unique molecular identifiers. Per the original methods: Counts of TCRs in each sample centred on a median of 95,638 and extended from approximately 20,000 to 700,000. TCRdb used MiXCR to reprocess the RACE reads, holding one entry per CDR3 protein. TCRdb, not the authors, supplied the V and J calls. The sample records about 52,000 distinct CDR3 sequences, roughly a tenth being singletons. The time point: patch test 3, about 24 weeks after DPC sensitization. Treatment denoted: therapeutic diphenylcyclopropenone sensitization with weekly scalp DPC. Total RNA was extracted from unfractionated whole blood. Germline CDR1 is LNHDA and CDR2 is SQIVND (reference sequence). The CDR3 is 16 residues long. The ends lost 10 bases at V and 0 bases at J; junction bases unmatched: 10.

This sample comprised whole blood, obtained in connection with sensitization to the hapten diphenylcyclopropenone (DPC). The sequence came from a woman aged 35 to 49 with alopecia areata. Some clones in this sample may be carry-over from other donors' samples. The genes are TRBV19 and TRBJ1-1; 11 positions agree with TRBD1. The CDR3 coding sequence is TGTGCCACCAGCGGACAGGGGGCTGGGATGAACACTGAAGCTTTCTTT. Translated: CATSGQGAGMNTEAFF.